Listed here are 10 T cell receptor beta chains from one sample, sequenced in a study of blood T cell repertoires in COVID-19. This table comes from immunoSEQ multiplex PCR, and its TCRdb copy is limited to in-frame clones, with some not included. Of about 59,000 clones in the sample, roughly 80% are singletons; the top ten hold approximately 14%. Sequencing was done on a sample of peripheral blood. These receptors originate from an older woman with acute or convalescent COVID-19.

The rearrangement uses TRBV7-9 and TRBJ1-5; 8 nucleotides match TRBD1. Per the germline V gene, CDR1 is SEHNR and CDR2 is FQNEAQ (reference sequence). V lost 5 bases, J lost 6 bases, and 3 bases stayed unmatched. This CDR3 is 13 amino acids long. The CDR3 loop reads CASSRQGPQPQHF. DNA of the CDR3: TGTGCCAGCAGCCGACAGGGGCCTCAGCCCCAGCATTTT.

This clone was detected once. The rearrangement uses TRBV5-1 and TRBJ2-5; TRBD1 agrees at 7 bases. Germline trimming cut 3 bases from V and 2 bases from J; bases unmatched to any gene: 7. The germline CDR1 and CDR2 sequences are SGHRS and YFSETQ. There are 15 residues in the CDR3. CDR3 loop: CASSSGQKEQETQYF. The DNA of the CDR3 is TGCGCCAGCAGCTCGGGACAGAAAGAACAAGAGACCCAGTACTTC.

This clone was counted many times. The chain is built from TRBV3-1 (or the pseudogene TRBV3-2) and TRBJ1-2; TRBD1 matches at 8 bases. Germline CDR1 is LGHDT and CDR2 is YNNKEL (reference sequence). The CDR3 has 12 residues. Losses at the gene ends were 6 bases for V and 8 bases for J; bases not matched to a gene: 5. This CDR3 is CASSQQGGGYTF. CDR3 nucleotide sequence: TGTGCCAGCAGTCAACAGGGGGGAGGCTACACCTTC.

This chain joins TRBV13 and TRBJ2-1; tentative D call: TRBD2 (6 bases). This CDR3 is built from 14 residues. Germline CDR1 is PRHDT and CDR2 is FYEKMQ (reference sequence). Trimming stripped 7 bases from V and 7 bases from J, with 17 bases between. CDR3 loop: CASTHGGGRNEQFF. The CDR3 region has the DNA TGTGCCAGCACCCATGGGGGAGGTCGAAATGAGCAGTTCTTC.

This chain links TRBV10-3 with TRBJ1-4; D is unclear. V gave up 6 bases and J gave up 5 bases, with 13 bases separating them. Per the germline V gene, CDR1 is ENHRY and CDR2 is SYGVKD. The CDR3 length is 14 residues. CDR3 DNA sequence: TGTGCCATCAGCCGTAGCCAGAGGAATGAAAAACTGTTTTTT. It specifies CAISRSQRNEKLFF.

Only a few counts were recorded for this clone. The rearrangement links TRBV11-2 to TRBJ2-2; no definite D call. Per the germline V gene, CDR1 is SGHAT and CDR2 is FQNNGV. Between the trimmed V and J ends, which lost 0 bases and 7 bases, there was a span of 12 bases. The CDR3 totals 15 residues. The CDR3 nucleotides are TGTGCCAGCAGCTTAGAATCGGGTTCGAACGGGGAGCTGTTTTTT. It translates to CASSLESGSNGELFF.

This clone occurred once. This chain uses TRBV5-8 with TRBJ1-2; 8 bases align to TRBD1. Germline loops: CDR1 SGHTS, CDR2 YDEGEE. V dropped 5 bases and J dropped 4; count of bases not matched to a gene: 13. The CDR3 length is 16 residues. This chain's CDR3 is CASRPRGRAEGYGYTF. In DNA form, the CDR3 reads TGTGCCAGCAGACCCAGGGGGCGGGCTGAAGGCTATGGCTACACCTTC.

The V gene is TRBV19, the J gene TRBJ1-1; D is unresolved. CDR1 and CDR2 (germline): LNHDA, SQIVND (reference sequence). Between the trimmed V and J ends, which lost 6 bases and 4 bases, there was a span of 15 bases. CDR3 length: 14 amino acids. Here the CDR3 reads CASRPTGGTTEAFF. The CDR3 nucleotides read TGTGCCAGTAGACCCACGGGAGGTACCACTGAAGCTTTCTTT.

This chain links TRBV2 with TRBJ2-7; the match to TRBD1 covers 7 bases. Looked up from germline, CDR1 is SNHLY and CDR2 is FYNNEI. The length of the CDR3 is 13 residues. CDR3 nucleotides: TGTGCCAGCAGTGAAGCCTTGACAGGGAGAGGGGACGTC. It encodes CASSEALTGRGDV.

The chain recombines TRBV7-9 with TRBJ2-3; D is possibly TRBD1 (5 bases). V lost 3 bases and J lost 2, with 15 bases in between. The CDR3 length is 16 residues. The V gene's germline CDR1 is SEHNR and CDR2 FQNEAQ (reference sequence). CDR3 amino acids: CASSFQAGKNTDTQYF. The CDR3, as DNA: TGTGCCAGCAGCTTCCAGGCAGGGAAAAACACAGATACGCAGTATTTT.